This TCR beta chain was identified during a study of breast tumors, draining lymph nodes, adjacent tissues. General observations from the study: Most tumor T cells seemingly derive from lymph node, then expand in tumor.

Trimming removed 1 base from V and 8 bases from J, with 11 bases in between. The CDR3 has 14 amino acids. CDR1 and CDR2 from the germline V gene are LGHNA and YNFKEQ. Points on this clonotype: Its specificity is unknown.

Samples came from axillary lymph nodes draining the breast cancer. TCRdb passed the multiplex PCR reads through MiXCR, listing each CDR3 protein once. The sample consists of approximately 88,000 distinct CDR3 sequences, roughly 29% of them appearing once. This sequence joins TRBV4-2 and TRBJ1-4, with D maybe TRBD1 (6 bases). This TCR came from a female donor with breast cancer. Some clones in this sample may be carry-over from other donors' samples. The source material was axillary lymph node tissue. Here the CDR3 reads CASSQGGTREKLFF. In DNA form, the CDR3 reads TGTGCCAGCAGCCAAGGTGGGACACGAGAAAAACTGTTTTTT.